This paragraph covers one T cell receptor beta chain sequence. Its antigen remains unidentified. The CDR3 regions of TCR beta were amplified from RNA transcripts. A set of HTBI primers served as the primers for a first-round RT-PCR of the TCR CDR3. TCRdb recomputed calls from the multiplex PCR reads with MiXCR, one row per CDR3 protein. The sample records under 500,000 distinct CDR3 sequences, roughly an eighth being singletons. This record comes from a study of T cells in Graves' hyperthyroidism and ophthalmopathy. Study-level findings and limits: Blood samples included most of the expanded thyroid clonotypes exceeding 0.001.

Per germline, CDR1 MNHNS and CDR2 SASEGT. Trimming took off 7 bases at V and 5 bases at J, with 8 bases between the two ends. This CDR3 region has 11 residues. On the basis of clinical symptoms, serum thyroxine and TRAb, thyroid ultrasound and orbital computed tomography, diagnoses were made. From less than 13 ml of fresh peripheral blood, PBMCs were isolated. Sequenced: blood. This sequence originates from a man in his fifties with Graves' ophthalmopathy. The gene calls are TRBV6-1 and TRBJ1-1; no firm D call. The chain's CDR3 is CASTRRTEAFF. CDR3 in DNA: TGTGCCAGCACCAGACGGACTGAAGCTTTCTTT.